This T cell receptor (beta chain) was sequenced during a study of cytomegalovirus exposure and HLA in healthy donors. Across the whole study: Early release data held 85 million or so unique TCRs from HLA-typed donors. Overall study findings and caveats: Later analysis demonstrated an association between a missense DCLRE1C variant and TCR beta V- and J-gene trimming.

PCR used 60 Vbeta primers and 13 Jbeta primers. Profiled with immunoSEQ multiplex PCR; TCRdb holds only in-frame clones, not every one. The profile shows nearly 95,000 clones, about four fifths of them singletons. The CDR3 consists of 15 residues. V was clipped by 1 base and J by 7 bases; unmatched bases: 6. CDR1 is LGHNA, CDR2 YSLEER, per germline. This clone was seen only once. Its antigen remains unidentified. The clonotype was recovered from a woman between 40 and 55 years old in good health and CMV-seronegative. What was sequenced was PBMCs. This chain uses TRBV4-3 with TRBJ2-1; 8 bases agree with TRBD2. As DNA, the CDR3 is TGCGCCAGCAGCCAAGCGGGGGGGTCATGGAATGAGCAGTTCTTC. Translation gives CASSQAGGSWNEQFF.